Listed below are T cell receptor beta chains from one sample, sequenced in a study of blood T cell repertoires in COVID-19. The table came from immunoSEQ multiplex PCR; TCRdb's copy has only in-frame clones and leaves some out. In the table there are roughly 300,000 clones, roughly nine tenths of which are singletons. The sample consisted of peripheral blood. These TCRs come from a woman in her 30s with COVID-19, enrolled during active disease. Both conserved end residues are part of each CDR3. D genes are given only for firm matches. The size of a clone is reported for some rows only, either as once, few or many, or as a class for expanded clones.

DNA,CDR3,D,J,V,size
TGTGCCAGCAGCTTATCGTTAGGACAGTCCGGGGAGCTGTTTTTT,CASSLSLGQSGELFF,.,TRBJ2-2,TRBV11-3,.
TGTGCCAGCAGGGACGGGACAGTGTATGGCTACACCTTC,CASRDGTVYGYTF,TRBD1,TRBJ1-2,TRBV6-5,.
TGTGCCAGCAGTTTAGACAGGGCCGCCTACGAGCAGTACTTC,CASSLDRAAYEQYF,TRBD1,TRBJ2-7,TRBV7-2,.
TGTGCCAGCAGTTTTAAAGGGACTAGCGGGGGGAGTACCGGGGAGCTGTTTTTT,CASSFKGTSGGSTGELFF,TRBD2,TRBJ2-2,TRBV27,.
TGCGCCAGCAGCCCCCTTGGGCAGCCGATCTACAATGAGCAGTTCTTC,CASSPLGQPIYNEQFF,.,TRBJ2-1,TRBV4-1,.
TGTGCCAGCAGCTTGCTCAACATGGGGACAGGGTGGAGCGACGAGCAGTACTTC,CASSLLNMGTGWSDEQYF,TRBD1,TRBJ2-7,TRBV13,.
TGCGCCAGCAGCCACGGACTAGCGGGGGGGATTGAGCAGTTCTTC,CASSHGLAGGIEQFF,TRBD2,TRBJ2-1,TRBV4-1,once
TGTGCCAGCAGCTTTGGTTTCAGGGGGAGGAATGAAAAACTGTTTTTT,CASSFGFRGRNEKLFF,TRBD1,TRBJ1-4,TRBV5-8,.
TGTGCCATATCATCGACAGGGGCGGCTGAAGCTTTCTTT,CAISSTGAAEAFF,TRBD1,TRBJ1-1,TRBV15,.
TGTGCCAGCAGCCAAGCGGGTAGCGGGGGAGAGGCAGATACGCAGTATTTT,CASSQAGSGGEADTQYF,TRBD2,TRBJ2-3,TRBV3-1/TRBV3-2,.
TGTGCCAGCAGCTTAGAGGGACAGGGGGGCGAAGCTTTCTTT,CASSLEGQGGEAFF,TRBD1,TRBJ1-1,TRBV11-3,.
TGTGCCAGCAGCTTCTTCTCCGGACAGGGGAATCAGCCCCAGCATTTT,CASSFFSGQGNQPQHF,TRBD1,TRBJ1-5,TRBV7-9,.
TGTGCCAGCAGCTTGGTGAGGGGGGGGCCCCAGCATTTT,CASSLVRGGPQHF,.,TRBJ1-5,TRBV5-8,.
TGTGCCAGCGGGACAGGGGTGGATGAGCAGTTCTTC,CASGTGVDEQFF,TRBD1,TRBJ2-1,TRBV9,.
TGTGCCAGCAGCTTGGACGGGACACCACTTACCCAAGCTTTCTTT,CASSLDGTPLTQAFF,.,TRBJ1-1,TRBV5-5,.
TGCGCCAGCAGCTTAGGGACTAGCGGGGGGGCCAATGAGCAGTTCTTC,CASSLGTSGGANEQFF,TRBD2,TRBJ2-1,TRBV5-1,once
TGTGCCAGCAGTAAAGTAGTTTGGGGGGATGGCTACACCTTC,CASSKVVWGDGYTF,.,TRBJ1-2,TRBV25-1,.
TGTGCCAGCAGTTTTTTAGCAGACAGGTCGACTAACTATGGCTACACCTTC,CASSFLADRSTNYGYTF,.,TRBJ1-2,TRBV27,.
TGTGCCAGCAGCCCCCCGCCCCGGCAGGAACAAGATTATTCACCCCTCCACTTT,CASSPPPRQEQDYSPLHF,.,TRBJ1-6,TRBV6-7,.
TGTGCCAGCGCGGGTCTGAGGACTGAAGCTTTCTTT,CASAGLRTEAFF,.,TRBJ1-1,TRBV28,.
TGTGCCAGCAGCCCCGTAGGACGGGAGAGCTCCTACAATGAGCAGTTCTTC,CASSPVGRESSYNEQFF,.,TRBJ2-1,TRBV7-9,.
TGTGCCAGTAGTGGACTTAGCACAGATACGCAGTATTTT,CASSGLSTDTQYF,.,TRBJ2-3,TRBV19,.
TGTGCCACCGGACAGGCGTTATGGCGGGGCATCTACAATGAGCAGTTCTTC,CATGQALWRGIYNEQFF,.,TRBJ2-1,TRBV24-1,.
TGTGCCAGCAGTGAATTCGTCGGCACAGATACGCAGTATTTT,CASSEFVGTDTQYF,.,TRBJ2-3,TRBV2,.
TGTGCCAGCGATCTAACAGGCACAGATACGCAGTATTTT,CASDLTGTDTQYF,.,TRBJ2-3,TRBV2,.
TGTGCCTGGAGTCCGCCGGTCCGCTCATTTAGCACAGATACGCAGTATTTT,CAWSPPVRSFSTDTQYF,.,TRBJ2-3,TRBV30,.
TGTGCCAGCAAAGAAACACAGGCAACTAATGAAAAACTGTTTTTT,CASKETQATNEKLFF,.,TRBJ1-4,TRBV7-2,.
TGCGCCAGCAGTGTCGCAGGCAGGGGGCGGAAGGAGACCCAGTACTTC,CASSVAGRGRKETQYF,TRBD1,TRBJ2-5,TRBV10-1,.
TGTGCCACCAGCAGAGCGAGACAGGGCCAAGAGACCCAGTACTTC,CATSRARQGQETQYF,TRBD1,TRBJ2-5,TRBV15,.
TGTGCCAGCACCGAAGGGGCAGGAAAAGGTTACGAGCAGTACTTC,CASTEGAGKGYEQYF,.,TRBJ2-7,TRBV6-5,.
TGTGCCAGCACCCTGGAGCCAAGCGACACAGATACGCAGTATTTT,CASTLEPSDTDTQYF,.,TRBJ2-3,TRBV11-2,.
TGTGCCAGCAGCTTAGGAACGTCTAATAATCAGCCCCAGCATTTT,CASSLGTSNNQPQHF,.,TRBJ1-5,TRBV7-2,.
TGTGCCAGCGGACAGGGGCATGAAAAACTGTTTTTT,CASGQGHEKLFF,TRBD1,TRBJ1-4,TRBV2,few
TGTGCCAGCAGTTTGACACTAGCGGGGGCCGCCTACGAGCAGTACTTC,CASSLTLAGAAYEQYF,TRBD2,TRBJ2-7,TRBV28,.
TGTGCCAGCAGCCTGAAGGGGACAGAATATAATTCGCCCCTCCACTTT,CASSLKGTEYNSPLHF,TRBD1,TRBJ1-6,TRBV3-1/TRBV3-2,.
TGTGCCAGCAGCCAAGACTCCGGGACTAGCGGGGGGGTCCCCTACGAGCAGTACTTC,CASSQDSGTSGGVPYEQYF,TRBD2,TRBJ2-7,TRBV4-2,.
TGTGCCAGCTACAGGGCAGGGCCTAACTATGGCTACACCTTC,CASYRAGPNYGYTF,.,TRBJ1-2,TRBV5-5,once
TGCGCCAGCAGCTTAGGGGGGGGCACAGATACGCAGTATTTT,CASSLGGGTDTQYF,.,TRBJ2-3,TRBV5-1,.